This T cell receptor beta chain was captured by sequencing in a study of blood T cells in healthy people across ages. Overall study results and limits: Strong correlation linked observed beta diversity and percent naive T cells. Diversity estimated from one million T cells was considered an underestimate.

PCR was performed a second time for about 7 to 11 cycles using a sample-barcoded 5' primer and a J-beta primer mix. TCRdb re-analysed the 5' RACE reads in MiXCR, keeping a single row per CDR3 protein. The sample lists about 1.8 million distinct CDR3 sequences; about 50% were seen once. Trimming stripped 1 base from V and 12 bases from J, with 20 bases between. CDR1 is SGHDT and CDR2 is YYEEEE in the germline V gene. The CDR3 spans 15 residues. A remark on this clonotype: Antigen unknown.

The chain joins TRBV5-6 to TRBJ2-1; D ambiguous. The clonotype comes from a woman between 40 and 55 years old in good health. The sequencing input was blood. The CDR3 bases are TGTGCCAGCAGCTTGACTACTCCTCTTGGGATGGGGCAGTTCTTC. This gives the protein CASSLTTPLGMGQFF.